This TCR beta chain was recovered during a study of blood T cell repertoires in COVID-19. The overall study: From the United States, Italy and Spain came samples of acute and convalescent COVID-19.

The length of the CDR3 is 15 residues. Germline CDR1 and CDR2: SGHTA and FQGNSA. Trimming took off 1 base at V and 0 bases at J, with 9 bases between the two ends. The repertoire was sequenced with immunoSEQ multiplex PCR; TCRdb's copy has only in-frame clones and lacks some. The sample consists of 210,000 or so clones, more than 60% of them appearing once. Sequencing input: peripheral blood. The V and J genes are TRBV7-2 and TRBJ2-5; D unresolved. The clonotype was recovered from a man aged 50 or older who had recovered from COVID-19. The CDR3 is CASSLVGRNQETQYF. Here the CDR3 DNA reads TGTGCCAGCAGCTTAGTTGGCAGAAACCAAGAGACCCAGTACTTC.